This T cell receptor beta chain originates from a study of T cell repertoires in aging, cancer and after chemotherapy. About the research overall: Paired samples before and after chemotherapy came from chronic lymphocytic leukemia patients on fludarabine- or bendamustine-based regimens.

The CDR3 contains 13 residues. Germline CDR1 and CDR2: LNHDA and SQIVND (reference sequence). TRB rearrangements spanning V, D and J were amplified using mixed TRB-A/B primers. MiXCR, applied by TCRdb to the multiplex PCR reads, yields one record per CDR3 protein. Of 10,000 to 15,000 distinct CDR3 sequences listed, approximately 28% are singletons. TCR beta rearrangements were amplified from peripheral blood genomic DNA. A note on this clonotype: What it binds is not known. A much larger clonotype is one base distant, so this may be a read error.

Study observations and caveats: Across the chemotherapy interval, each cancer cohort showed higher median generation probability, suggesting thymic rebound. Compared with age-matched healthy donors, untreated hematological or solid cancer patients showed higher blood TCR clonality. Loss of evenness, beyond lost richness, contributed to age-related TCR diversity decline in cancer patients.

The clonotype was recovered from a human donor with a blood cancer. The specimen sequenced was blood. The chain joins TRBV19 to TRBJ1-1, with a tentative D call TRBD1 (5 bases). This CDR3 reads CVTGGPTNAEAFF. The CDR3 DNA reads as TGTGTCACGGGGGGACCGACCAACGCTGAAGCTTTCTTT. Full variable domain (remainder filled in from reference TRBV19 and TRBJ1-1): DGGITQSPKYLFRKEGQNVTLSCEQNLNHDAMYWYRQDPGQGLRLIYYSQIVNDFQKGDIAEGYSVSREKKESFPLTVTSAQKNPTAFYLCVTGGPTNAEAFFGQGTRLTVV.